The 11 T cell receptor beta chains given below trace back to one sample, sequenced in a study of T cells in Graves' hyperthyroidism and ophthalmopathy. RNA transcripts were the template for amplifying TCR beta CDR3 regions. The HTBI primer set served for first-round RT-PCR of the TCR CDR3. MiXCR was run by TCRdb on the multiplex PCR reads, yielding one entry per CDR3 protein. The table shows 350,000 to 400,000 distinct CDR3 sequences, with 15% occurring only once. The sequencing sample was made of blood. The origin of the receptors is a woman aged 30 to 39 with Graves' hyperthyroidism.

The table lists this clonotype with a few counts. The chain employs TRBV5-1 and TRBJ2-3; a possible D gene is TRBD2 (5 bases). Trimming pared 5 bases from V and 2 bases from J, leaving 12 bases between. CDR3 size: 14 residues. The germline CDR1 and CDR2 sequences are SGHRS and YFSETQ. The CDR3 region is CASRGRIITDTQYF. For the CDR3, the DNA is TGCGCCAGCAGAGGGAGAATCATCACAGATACGCAGTATTTT.

This clonotype was recorded a few times. The chain couples TRBV4-2 to TRBJ2-1; 11 bases fit TRBD2. Losses at the gene ends were 3 bases for V and 6 bases for J; bases not matched to a gene: 10. Germline loops: CDR1 LGHNA, CDR2 YNFKEQ. The CDR3 extends over 17 amino acids. The DNA for the CDR3 is TGTGCCAGCAGCCAGACTACCGGGACTAGCGGACGCAATGAGCAGTTCTTC. Residues: CASSQTTGTSGRNEQFF.

This clonotype has at least ten counts. The V and J genes are TRBV5-1 and TRBJ2-3; the D gene is possibly TRBD2 (6 bases). V was shortened by 0 bases and J by 3 bases, with 11 bases between the two germline ends. This CDR3 contains 15 residues. Looked up from germline, CDR1 is SGHRS and CDR2 is YFSETQ. The DNA of the CDR3 is TGCGCCAGCAGCTTGGCGGGAGTTGAAACAGATACGCAGTATTTT. Its translation: CASSLAGVETDTQYF.

This chain connects TRBV2 to TRBJ2-1; 8 positions match TRBD2. The CDR3 is 16 residues long. V was clipped by 6 bases and J by 3 bases; unmatched bases: 10. CDR1 and CDR2 (germline): SNHLY, FYNNEI. CDR3: CASRGYGTSSYNEQFF. The CDR3 DNA is TGTGCCAGCAGGGGCTACGGGACTAGTAGCTACAATGAGCAGTTCTTC. The full variable domain, its missing parts supplied by reference TRBV2 and TRBJ2-1, is EPEVTQTPSHQVTQMGQEVILRCVPISNHLYFYWYRQILGQKVEFLVSFYNNEISEKSEIFDDQFSVERPDGSNFTLKIRSTKLEDSAMYFCASRGYGTSSYNEQFFGPGTRLTVL.

This clonotype was seen at least ten times. V is TRBV20-1 and J is TRBJ1-4; 12 bases are shared with TRBD1. The germline V gene encodes CDR1 DFQATT and CDR2 SNEGSKA (reference sequence). V shed 1 base and J 10 bases; nucleotides not matched to a gene: 4. This CDR3 contains 14 residues. CDR3: CSARAGTGGRKLFF. In DNA, the CDR3 is TGCAGTGCTAGAGCCGGGACAGGGGGCAGAAAACTGTTTTTT.

The sample holds a few counts of this clonotype. The rearrangement uses TRBV2 and TRBJ2-7, with 16 bases lining up with TRBD2. Germline values: CDR1 SNHLY, CDR2 FYNNEI. V lost 7 bases, J lost 6 bases, and 9 bases stayed unmatched. This CDR3 has 16 amino acids. CDR3 amino acids: CASNPGLAGGPGEQYF. CDR3 DNA sequence: TGTGCCAGCAACCCGGGACTAGCGGGAGGGCCGGGCGAGCAGTACTTC.

This clonotype appeared many times. The gene calls are TRBV9 and TRBJ2-3; 9 bases are a match to TRBD1. Germline loops: CDR1 SGDLS, CDR2 YYNGEE. CDR3 size: 17 residues. Trimming at V came to 0 bases and at J to 4 bases, leaving 9 bases not matched to a gene. The CDR3 is CASSVVPTGGGADTQYF. The CDR3 DNA sequence: TGTGCCAGCAGCGTAGTCCCAACAGGGGGCGGTGCAGATACGCAGTATTTT.

This chain uses TRBV7-9 with TRBJ2-1; either TRBD1 or TRBD2 may fit D (6 bases each). V was trimmed by 7 bases and J by 7 bases, leaving 17 bases between them. The CDR3 consists of 14 residues. The germline CDR1 and CDR2 sequences are SEHNR and FQNEAQ (reference sequence). This CDR3 reads CASTHQGRKNEQFF. In DNA, the CDR3 is TGTGCCAGCACCCACCAGGGGAGGAAGAATGAGCAGTTCTTC.

In its sample, this clonotype was seen many times. Here the CDR3 DNA reads TGTGCCAGCAGCCCTCCTTTTACCACAGATACGCAGTATTTT. Encoded protein: CASSPPFTTDTQYF. The V gene is TRBV7-2, the J gene TRBJ2-3, with no clear D. CDR3 length equals 14 residues. Per germline, CDR1 SGHTA and CDR2 FQGNSA. The germline V and J ends were trimmed by 5 bases and 2 bases, with 11 bases remaining between them.

Only a few counts were recorded for this clonotype. The CDR3 reads CATNPTGNTEAFF. The CDR3 coding sequence is TGTGCCACCAACCCTACAGGGAACACTGAAGCTTTCTTT. The V gene is TRBV15, the J gene TRBJ1-1, with D perhaps matching TRBD1 (5 bases). The CDR3 length is 13 residues. Germline loops: CDR1 LNHNV, CDR2 YYDKDF (reference sequence). Trimming removed 7 bases at V and 1 base at J, with 10 bases between.

Comment on this clonotype: Mismatch with germline at one junction end may stem from a read error. The chain links TRBV20-1 to TRBJ1-1, with D perhaps TRBD1 (5 bases). Germline lookup yields CDR1 DFQATT and CDR2 SNEGSKA (reference sequence). The CDR3 is 13 residues long. The CDR3 nucleotides read TGCAGTGCCCGGTGGGGGGGGAACCCTGAAGCTTTCTTT. This gives the protein CSARWGGNPEAFF.